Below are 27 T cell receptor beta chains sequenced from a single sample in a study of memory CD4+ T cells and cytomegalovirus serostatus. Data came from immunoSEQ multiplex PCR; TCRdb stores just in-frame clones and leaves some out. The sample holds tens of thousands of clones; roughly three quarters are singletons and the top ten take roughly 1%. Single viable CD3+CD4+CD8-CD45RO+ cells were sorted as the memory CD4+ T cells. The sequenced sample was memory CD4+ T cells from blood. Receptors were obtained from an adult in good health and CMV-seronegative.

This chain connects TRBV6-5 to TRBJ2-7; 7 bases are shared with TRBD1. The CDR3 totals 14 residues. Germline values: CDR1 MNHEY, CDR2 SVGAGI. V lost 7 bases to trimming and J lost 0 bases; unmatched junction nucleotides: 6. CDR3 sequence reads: CASKRTGRSYEQYF. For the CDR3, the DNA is TGTGCCAGCAAAAGGACAGGCCGCTCCTACGAGCAGTACTTC.

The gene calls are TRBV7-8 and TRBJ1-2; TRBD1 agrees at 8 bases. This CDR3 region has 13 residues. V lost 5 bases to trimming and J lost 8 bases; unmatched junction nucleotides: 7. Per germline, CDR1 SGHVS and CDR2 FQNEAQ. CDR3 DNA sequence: TGTGCCAGCAGCCCGGACAGGGTTAGCGGCTACACCTTC. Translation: CASSPDRVSGYTF.

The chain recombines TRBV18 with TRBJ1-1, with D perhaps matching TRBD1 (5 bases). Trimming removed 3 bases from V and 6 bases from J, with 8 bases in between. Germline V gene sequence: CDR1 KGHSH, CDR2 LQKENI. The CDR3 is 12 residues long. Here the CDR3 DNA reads TGTGCCAGCTCACCCGGGGGTCCTGAAGCTTTCTTT. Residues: CASSPGGPEAFF.

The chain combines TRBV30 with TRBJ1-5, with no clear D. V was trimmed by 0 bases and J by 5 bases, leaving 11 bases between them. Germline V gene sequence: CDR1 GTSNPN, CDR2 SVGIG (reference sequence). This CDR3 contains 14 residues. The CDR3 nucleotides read TGTGCCTGGAGTGTGCTGAACACCGATCAGCCCCAGCATTTT. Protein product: CAWSVLNTDQPQHF.

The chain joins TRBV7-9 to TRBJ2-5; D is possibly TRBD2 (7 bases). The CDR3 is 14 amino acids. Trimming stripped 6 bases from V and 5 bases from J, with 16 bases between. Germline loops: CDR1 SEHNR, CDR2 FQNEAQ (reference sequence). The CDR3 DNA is TGTGCCAGCAGTTTGGGGGCGGGAGCGGAGACCCAGTACTTC. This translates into CASSLGAGAETQYF.

The CDR3 region has the DNA TGTGCCAGCTCGATGGAGGGACTAGCGGGAGTCTATGAGCAGTTCTTC. Translating it yields CASSMEGLAGVYEQFF. V gene TRBV6-4 combines with J gene TRBJ2-1, with 14 bases identical to TRBD2. With V trimmed by 8 bases and J by 8 bases, 11 bases remained unmatched. CDR3 length equals 16 residues. CDR1 is MRHNA, CDR2 SNTAGT, per germline.

CDR3 in DNA: TGTGCCAGCACCCAGGGTGGAGGGTCCGATACGCAGTATTTT. Protein product: CASTQGGGSDTQYF. The chain employs TRBV2 and TRBJ2-3, with TRBD2 as a possible D gene (6 bases). Trimming took off 7 bases at V and 6 bases at J, with 17 bases between the two ends. Germline CDR1 and CDR2: SNHLY and FYNNEI. The CDR3 covers 14 residues.

CDR3: CGTTGFSNQPQHF. CDR3 nucleotide sequence: TGTGGGACCACAGGGTTCAGCAATCAGCCCCAGCATTTT. The chain links TRBV6-6 to TRBJ1-5; a possible D gene is TRBD1 (6 bases). Germline lookup yields CDR1 MNHNY and CDR2 SVGAGI (reference sequence). The CDR3 spans 13 residues.

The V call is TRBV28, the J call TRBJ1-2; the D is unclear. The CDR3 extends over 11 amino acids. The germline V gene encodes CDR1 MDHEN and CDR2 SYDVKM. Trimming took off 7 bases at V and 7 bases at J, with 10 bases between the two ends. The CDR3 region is CASTAARGYTF. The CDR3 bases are TGTGCCAGCACCGCGGCCCGTGGCTACACCTTC.

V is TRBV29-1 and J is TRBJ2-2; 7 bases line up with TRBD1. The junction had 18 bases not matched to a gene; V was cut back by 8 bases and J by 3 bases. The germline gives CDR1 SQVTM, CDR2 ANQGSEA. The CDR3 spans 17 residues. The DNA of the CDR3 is TGCAGCATTCGGGGTGTACAGGGGAGTGGTGACACCGGGGAGCTGTTTTTT. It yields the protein CSIRGVQGSGDTGELFF.

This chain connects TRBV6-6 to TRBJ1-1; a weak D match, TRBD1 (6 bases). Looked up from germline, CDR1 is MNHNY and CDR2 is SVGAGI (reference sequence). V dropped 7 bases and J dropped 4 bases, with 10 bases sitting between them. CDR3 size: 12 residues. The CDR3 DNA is TGTGCCAGCACCACAGGGCCCACTGAAGCTTTCTTT. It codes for CASTTGPTEAFF.

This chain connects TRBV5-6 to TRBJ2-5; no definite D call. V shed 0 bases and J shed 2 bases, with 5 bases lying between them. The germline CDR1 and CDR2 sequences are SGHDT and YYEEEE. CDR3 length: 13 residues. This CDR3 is CASSLDEQETQYF. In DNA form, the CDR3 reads TGTGCCAGCAGCTTGGATGAGCAAGAGACCCAGTACTTC.

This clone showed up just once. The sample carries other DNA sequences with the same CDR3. The CDR3 bases are TGTGCCAGCAGTTACTCGAGGTGGGGGACGGATGAAGCTTTCTTT. Translating gives CASSYSRWGTDEAFF. The chain links TRBV6-5 to TRBJ1-1, with D tentatively TRBD1 (5 bases). V was shortened by 0 bases and J by 7 bases, with 15 bases between the two germline ends. This CDR3 region has 15 residues. Per germline, CDR1 MNHEY and CDR2 SVGAGI.

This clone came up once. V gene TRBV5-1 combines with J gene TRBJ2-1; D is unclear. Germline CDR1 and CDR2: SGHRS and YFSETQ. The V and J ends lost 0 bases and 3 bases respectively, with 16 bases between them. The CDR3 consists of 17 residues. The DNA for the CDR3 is TGCGCCAGCAGCTTGGGAACGGCGGCAAGCTTCTACAATGAGCAGTTCTTC. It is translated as CASSLGTAASFYNEQFF.

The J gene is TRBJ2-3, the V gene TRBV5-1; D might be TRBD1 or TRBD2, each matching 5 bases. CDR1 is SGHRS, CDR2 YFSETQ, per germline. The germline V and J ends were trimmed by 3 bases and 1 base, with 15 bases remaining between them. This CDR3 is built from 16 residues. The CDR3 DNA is TGCGCCAGCAGCTCCCCCGGGACGCTTGGCACAGATACGCAGTATTTT. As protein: CASSSPGTLGTDTQYF.

The CDR3 here is CASSLASGTDTQYF. In DNA, the CDR3 is TGTGCCAGCAGCTTGGCTAGCGGGACAGATACGCAGTATTTT. V gene TRBV7-7 combines with J gene TRBJ2-3; 8 bases are shared with TRBD2. This CDR3 spans 14 amino acids. J gave up 3 bases and V 3 bases, and 2 bases lay outside the gene matches. The V gene's germline CDR1 is SSHAT and CDR2 FNYEAQ (reference sequence).

CDR3 sequence: CATKDGGWNEKLFF. In DNA, the CDR3 is TGTGCCACCAAGGACGGAGGATGGAATGAAAAACTGTTTTTT. V gene TRBV6-5 combines with J gene TRBJ1-4; D unclear. Looked up from germline, CDR1 is MNHEY and CDR2 is SVGAGI. Trimming pared 10 bases from V and 5 bases from J, leaving 17 bases between. The CDR3 runs 14 residues.

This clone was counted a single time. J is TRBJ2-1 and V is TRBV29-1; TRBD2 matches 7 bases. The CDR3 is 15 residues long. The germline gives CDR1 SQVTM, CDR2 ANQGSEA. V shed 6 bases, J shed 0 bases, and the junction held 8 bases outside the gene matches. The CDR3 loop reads CSVGASGSSYNEQFF. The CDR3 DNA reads TGCAGCGTGGGAGCTAGCGGTAGCTCCTACAATGAGCAGTTCTTC.

The CDR3 sequence is CASSLATLPGNTIYF. CDR3 in DNA: TGCGCCAGCAGCTTGGCCACGTTACCTGGAAACACCATATATTTT. The rearrangement joins TRBV5-1 to TRBJ1-3; D not resolved. The CDR3 contains 15 residues. Between the trimmed V and J ends, which lost 0 bases and 2 bases, there was a span of 9 bases. Germline-derived CDR1 and CDR2 are SGHRS and YFSETQ.

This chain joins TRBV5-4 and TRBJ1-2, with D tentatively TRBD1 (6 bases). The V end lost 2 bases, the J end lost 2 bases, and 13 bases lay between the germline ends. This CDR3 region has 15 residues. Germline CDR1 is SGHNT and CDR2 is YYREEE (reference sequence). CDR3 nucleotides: TGTGCCAGCAGCTTCAGTCAGGGGATAAACTATGGCTACACCTTC. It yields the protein CASSFSQGINYGYTF.

CDR3 DNA sequence: TGTGCCAGCAGCCCGTTAGCGGGAGGGGTTTACGAGCAGTACTTC. Residues: CASSPLAGGVYEQYF. This chain connects TRBV7-6 to TRBJ2-7; TRBD2 aligns across 11 bases. The trim removed 5 bases at V and 4 bases at J, leaving 7 bases unmatched. Per germline, CDR1 SGHVS and CDR2 FNYEAQ. The CDR3 runs 15 residues.

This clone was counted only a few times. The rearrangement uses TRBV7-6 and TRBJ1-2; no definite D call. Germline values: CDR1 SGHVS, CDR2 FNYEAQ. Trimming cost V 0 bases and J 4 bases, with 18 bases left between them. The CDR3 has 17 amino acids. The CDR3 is CASSLAAGPDLSYGYTF. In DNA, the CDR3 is TGTGCCAGCAGCTTAGCAGCGGGCCCGGATCTCTCCTATGGCTACACCTTC.

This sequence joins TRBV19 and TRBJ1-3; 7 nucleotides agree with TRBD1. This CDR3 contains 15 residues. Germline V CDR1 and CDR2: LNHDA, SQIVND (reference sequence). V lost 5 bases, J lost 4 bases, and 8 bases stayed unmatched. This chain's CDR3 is CASSETGARGNTIYF. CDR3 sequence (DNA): TGTGCCAGTAGTGAAACAGGGGCGAGAGGAAACACCATATATTTT.

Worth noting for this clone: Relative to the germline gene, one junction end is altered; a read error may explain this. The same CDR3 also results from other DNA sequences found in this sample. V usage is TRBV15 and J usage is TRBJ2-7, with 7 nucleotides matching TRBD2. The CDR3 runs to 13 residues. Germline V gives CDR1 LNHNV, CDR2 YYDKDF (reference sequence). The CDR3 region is CATSRRGGVEQYF. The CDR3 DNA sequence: TGTGCCACTAGCAGGAGGGGAGGGGTCGAGCAGTACTTC.

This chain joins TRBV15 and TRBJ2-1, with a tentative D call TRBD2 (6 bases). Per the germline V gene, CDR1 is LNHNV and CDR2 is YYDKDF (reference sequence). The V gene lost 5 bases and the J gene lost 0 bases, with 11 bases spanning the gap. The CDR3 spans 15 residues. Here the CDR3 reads CATSSSASSYNEQFF. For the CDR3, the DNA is TGTGCCACCAGCTCTAGCGCGAGCTCCTACAATGAGCAGTTCTTC.

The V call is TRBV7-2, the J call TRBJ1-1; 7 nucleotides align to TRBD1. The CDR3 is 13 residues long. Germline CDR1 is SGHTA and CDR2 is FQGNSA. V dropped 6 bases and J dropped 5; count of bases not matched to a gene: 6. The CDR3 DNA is TGTGCCAGCAGTCGCGACAGGGAAACTGAAGCTTTCTTT. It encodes CASSRDRETEAFF.

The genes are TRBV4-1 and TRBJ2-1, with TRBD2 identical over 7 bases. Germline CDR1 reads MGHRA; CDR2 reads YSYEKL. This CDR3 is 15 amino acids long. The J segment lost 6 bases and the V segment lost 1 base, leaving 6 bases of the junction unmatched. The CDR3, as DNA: TGCGCCAGCAGCCAAGGAACGGGACTAATCAATGAGCAGTTCTTC. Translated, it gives CASSQGTGLINEQFF.